This T cell receptor (beta chain) was recorded in a study of T cell responses to AZD1222 COVID-19 vaccine. General study points: Breadth and depth of Spike-specific TCRs rose after two AZD1222 doses.

CDR3 length: 16 residues. With 5 bases clipped from V and 5 bases from J, the junction kept 10 bases outside the gene matches. Germline V CDR1 and CDR2: SGHAT, FQNNGV. Details on this clone: As yet, its antigen is unknown.

Data came from immunoSEQ multiplex PCR; TCRdb stores just in-frame clones and leaves some out. The table shows around 110,000 clones, with 90% occurring only once. This receptor was identified in an adult who received the AZD1222 COVID-19 vaccine. This rearrangement joins TRBV11-2 to TRBJ2-1; TRBD1 matches at 9 bases. The starting material was peripheral blood, obtained 28 days after the second AZD1222 dose. CDR3 DNA: TGTGCCAGCAGCCTTCCACCGGGACAGGGTAACAATGAGCAGTTCTTC. Amino acids: CASSLPPGQGNNEQFF.